The 22 T cell receptor beta chains given below trace back to one sample, sequenced in a study of blood T cells in healthy people across ages. A sample-barcoded 5' primer and a J-beta primer mix were used in a second PCR of roughly 7 to 12 cycles. Using its own MiXCR run on the 5' RACE reads, TCRdb lists one record per CDR3 protein. The sample yields about a million distinct CDR3 sequences, roughly half seen once. Sequencing used blood. The receptor source for this set is a woman in her sixties in good health.

This CDR3 reads CASSYSGQAPDTQYF. CDR3 nucleotides: TGTGCCAGCAGTTACTCAGGACAGGCGCCAGATACGCAGTATTTT. The rearrangement uses TRBV6-2 or TRBV6-3 and TRBJ2-3; 7 nucleotides agree with TRBD1. This CDR3 has 15 residues. The germline CDR1 and CDR2 sequences are MNHEY and SVGEGT. V lost 0 bases and J lost 4; bases outside the gene matches: 4.

The rearrangement joins TRBV20-1 to TRBJ2-7, with TRBD2 identical over 10 bases. The V segment lost 4 bases and the J segment 6 bases; nucleotides outside the gene matches: 9. This CDR3 region has 14 residues. In germline, CDR1 is DFQATT, CDR2 SNEGSKA (reference sequence). The CDR3 nucleotides read TGCAGTGCTATTTTAGCGGGAGGATTCACCGAGCAGTACTTC. It yields the protein CSAILAGGFTEQYF.

The genes are TRBV2 and TRBJ2-3, with D unclear. Germline CDR1 is SNHLY and CDR2 is FYNNEI. V gave up 2 bases and J gave up 2 bases, with 11 bases separating them. CDR3 length: 15 residues. This CDR3 is CASSESTPLTDTQYF. CDR3 nucleotides: TGTGCCAGCAGTGAATCGACCCCTCTCACAGATACGCAGTATTTT.

The chain employs TRBV28 and TRBJ2-1, with TRBD1 as a possible D gene (6 bases). Trimming pared 0 bases from V and 5 bases from J, leaving 14 bases between. This CDR3 contains 16 residues. CDR1 and CDR2 from the germline V gene are MDHEN and SYDVKM. As DNA, the CDR3 is TGTGCCAGCAGTTTATGGGGACATGGTGACCACAATGAGCAGTTCTTC. This gives the protein CASSLWGHGDHNEQFF.

In this sample, this clonotype turned up a few times. J is TRBJ2-2 and V is TRBV27; D tentatively reads TRBD1 or TRBD2 (6 bases each). This CDR3 spans 13 amino acids. Trimming shortened V by 9 bases and J by 4 bases, and 12 bases separated the two germline ends. Germline loops: CDR1 MNHEY, CDR2 SMNVEV (reference sequence). The CDR3 nucleotides are TGTGCCAGTACGTGGGGGGCCACCGGGGAGCTGTTTTTT. Protein sequence: CASTWGATGELFF.

The chain joins TRBV7-8 to TRBJ2-5; the match to TRBD2 covers 7 bases. The CDR3 length is 15 residues. The germline CDR1 and CDR2 sequences are SGHVS and FQNEAQ. The trim removed 5 bases at V and 11 bases at J, leaving 17 bases unmatched. For the CDR3, the DNA is TGTGCCAGCAGCCTCGGGAGGCCCGGTTGGGATGAGCAGTACTTC. The encoded protein is CASSLGRPGWDEQYF.

The V gene is TRBV4-1, the J gene TRBJ2-5; D ambiguous. This CDR3 spans 12 amino acids. In germline, CDR1 is MGHRA, CDR2 YSYEKL. V was pared by 1 base and J by 4 bases, with 4 bases between. Here the CDR3 reads CASSQVTETQYF. The CDR3 DNA reads TGCGCCAGCAGCCAAGTCACAGAGACCCAGTACTTC.

This clonotype was counted between two and nine times. This chain uses TRBV27 with TRBJ2-7, with a possible D match to TRBD2 (6 bases). The germline CDR1 and CDR2 sequences are MNHEY and SMNVEV (reference sequence). CDR3 length: 14 amino acids. Trimming took 5 bases from V and 0 from J, leaving 11 bases between them. The CDR3 nucleotides read TGTGCCAGCAGTCCGGCGGGAAGCTCCTACGAGCAGTACTTC. Translating gives CASSPAGSSYEQYF.

The chain combines TRBV14 with TRBJ2-1; 11 positions match TRBD1. This CDR3 region has 15 residues. V gave up 6 bases and J gave up 7 bases; unmatched junction bases: 8. Germline V CDR1 and CDR2: SGHDN, FVKESK. CDR3 bases: TGTGCCAGCAGAGAACGGACAGGGGGCCTGAATGAGCAGTTCTTC. It codes for CASRERTGGLNEQFF.

The chain recombines TRBV29-1 with TRBJ2-3; 7 bases fit TRBD2. Germline-derived CDR1 and CDR2 are SQVTM and ANQGSEA. Trimming at V came to 0 bases and at J to 2 bases, leaving 8 bases not matched to a gene. The CDR3 sequence is 16 residues long. In DNA form, the CDR3 reads TGCAGCGTTGAAGATGCGGGAACTAGCGCCACAGATACGCAGTATTTT. It yields the protein CSVEDAGTSATDTQYF.

In the case of this clonotype: A read error may account for a junction end that differs from germline. In nucleotides, the CDR3 is TGCAGCGGAGGAGACCAAGAGACCCTGTACTTC. This gives the protein CSGGDQETLYF. The genes are TRBV29-1 and TRBJ2-5; D not certain. In germline, CDR1 is SQVTM, CDR2 ANQGSEA. The CDR3 is made up of 11 amino acids.

The chain joins TRBV4-1 to TRBJ1-1; D call uncertain. Germline CDR1 and CDR2: MGHRA and YSYEKL. The V end was cut by 4 bases, the J end by 0 bases, with 15 bases between. This CDR3 region has 16 residues. CDR3 amino acids: CASSPKMFGVNTEAFF. The CDR3 DNA sequence: TGCGCCAGCAGCCCCAAGATGTTCGGGGTGAACACTGAAGCTTTCTTT.

This sequence joins TRBV6-6 and TRBJ1-1, with unresolved D. The V end lost 0 bases, the J end lost 1 base, and 12 bases lay between the germline ends. The V gene's germline CDR1 is MNHNY and CDR2 SVGAGI (reference sequence). This CDR3 has 16 residues. The CDR3 loop is CASSYSLGAGNTEAFF. CDR3 in DNA: TGTGCCAGCAGTTACTCGTTGGGTGCGGGGAACACTGAAGCTTTCTTT.

The sample holds a few counts of this clonotype. The V call is TRBV29-1, the J call TRBJ2-7, with TRBD1 matching 10 bases. Germline CDR1 SQVTM, CDR2 ANQGSEA. This CDR3 is built from 13 residues. Unmatched junction bases numbered 4, after V lost 5 bases and J lost 3 bases. The CDR3 region is CSVRDRGYYEQYF. The CDR3 DNA reads as TGCAGCGTTAGGGACAGGGGTTACTACGAGCAGTACTTC.

The chain uses TRBV3-1 and TRBJ2-3; 8 bases match TRBD2. Losses at the gene ends were 4 bases for V and 6 bases for J; bases not matched to a gene: 12. CDR1 LGHDT and CDR2 YNNKEL come from the germline V gene (reference sequence). This CDR3 region has 16 residues. The CDR3 protein is CASSPDWSGSWDTQYF. DNA of the CDR3: TGTGCCAGCAGCCCCGACTGGAGCGGGAGTTGGGATACGCAGTATTTT.

The chain is built from TRBV9 and TRBJ2-1; either TRBD1 or TRBD2 may supply D (5 bases each). This CDR3 is built from 16 residues. V was cut by 3 bases and J by 9 bases, with 22 bases left in between. CDR1 is SGDLS, CDR2 YYNGEE, per germline. The CDR3 bases are TGTGCCAGCAGCGCGAGAGGGACGGCCAATTTTGGTGAGCAGTTCTTC. Protein product: CASSARGTANFGEQFF. The full variable domain, with the rest looked up from reference TRBV9 and TRBJ2-1, is DSGVTQTPKHLITATGQRVTLRCSPRSGDLSVYWYQQSLDQGLQFLIQYYNGEERAKGNILERFSAQQFPDLHSELNLSSLELGDSALYFCASSARGTANFGEQFFGPGTRLTVL.

This clonotype was counted a few times. The gene calls are TRBV11-2 and TRBJ2-7; D ambiguous. The CDR3 runs 14 residues. V gave up 1 base and J gave up 7 bases, with 14 bases separating them. CDR1 SGHAT and CDR2 FQNNGV come from the germline V gene. The CDR3 sequence: CASSLGQDLREQYF. The CDR3 nucleotides are TGTGCCAGCAGCTTAGGTCAGGATTTGAGGGAGCAGTACTTC.

This clonotype was recorded a few times. J is TRBJ2-7 and V is TRBV29-1; unclear D gene. V shed 6 bases and J shed 0 bases, with 9 bases lying between them. The CDR3 length is 12 residues. CDR1 is SQVTM and CDR2 is ANQGSEA in the germline V gene. The CDR3 nucleotides are TGCAGCGTCCGCAGGAGCTCCTACGAGCAGTACTTC. Protein sequence: CSVRRSSYEQYF.

This chain joins TRBV4-1 and TRBJ2-3; 7 nucleotides agree with TRBD1. The ends lost 4 bases at V and 2 bases at J; junction bases unmatched: 9. The CDR3 sequence is 16 residues long. In germline, CDR1 is MGHRA, CDR2 YSYEKL. The CDR3 loop reads CASSRETGYYTDTQYF. CDR3 nucleotides: TGCGCCAGCAGCCGAGAGACAGGGTACTACACAGATACGCAGTATTTT.

The chain employs TRBV7-9 and TRBJ2-3, with 7 bases identical to TRBD1. The CDR3 extends over 16 amino acids. Trimming cost V 5 bases and J 2 bases; bases outside gene matches: 10. The germline V gene encodes CDR1 SEHNR and CDR2 FQNEAQ (reference sequence). The CDR3 nucleotides are TGTGCCAGCAGCCGCTTGAGAGGGACAGTCACAGATACGCAGTATTTT. Translated: CASSRLRGTVTDTQYF. Full variable domain (outside the CDR3, taken from reference TRBV7-9 and TRBJ2-3): DTGVSQNPRHKITKRGQNVTFRCDPISEHNRLYWYRQTLGQGPEFLTYFQNEAQLEKSRLLSDRFSAERPKGSFSTLEIQRTEQGDSAMYLCASSRLRGTVTDTQYFGPGTRLTVL.

This clonotype came up a few times. This rearrangement joins TRBV7-3 to TRBJ2-3, with D tentatively TRBD2 (6 bases). The CDR3 spans 15 residues. Looked up from germline, CDR1 is SGHTA and CDR2 is FQGTGA. Trimming shortened V by 4 bases and J by 0 bases, and 11 bases separated the two germline ends. The CDR3 coding sequence is TGTGCCAGCAGCTCTGGTGGGACTAGCACAGATACGCAGTATTTT. It yields the protein CASSSGGTSTDTQYF. The full variable domain, in which reference TRBV7-3 and TRBJ2-3 provide the parts outside the CDR3, is GAGVSQTPSNKVTEKGKYVELRCDPISGHTALYWYRQSLGQGPEFLIYFQGTGAADDSGLPNDRFFAVRPEGSVSTLKIQRTERGDSAVYLCASSSGGTSTDTQYFGPGTRLTVL.

The DNA for the CDR3 is TGTGCCAGCACCAAACCGGGACGGCTGAGGGCTTTCTTT. This sequence encodes CASTKPGRLRAFF. The chain joins TRBV28 to TRBJ1-1, with D maybe TRBD1 (5 bases). Trimming removed 7 bases from V and 11 bases from J, with 20 bases in between. The CDR3 totals 13 residues. Germline-derived CDR1 and CDR2 are MDHEN and SYDVKM.